Below, 5 T cell receptor beta chains from the same sample are listed, as sequenced in a study of cytomegalovirus exposure and HLA in healthy donors. Both 60 Vbeta primers and 13 Jbeta primers went into the PCR. Generated by immunoSEQ multiplex PCR, the TCRdb table keeps only in-frame clones and is missing some. Here the sample spans around 64,000 clones, less than 90% being singletons. Material: PBMCs. The receptors shown here come from a female donor in good health and CMV-seronegative.

The CDR3 is CASSLDRGSSYNSPLHF. CDR3 in DNA: TGTGCCAGTAGTCTTGACAGGGGAAGCTCCTATAATTCACCCCTCCACTTT. The chain recombines TRBV19 with TRBJ1-6; 8 bases are a match to TRBD1. CDR1 LNHDA and CDR2 SQIVND come from the germline V gene (reference sequence). The CDR3 runs 17 residues. With 5 bases clipped from V and 0 bases from J, the junction kept 6 bases outside the gene matches. The full variable domain, with the rest looked up from reference TRBV19 and TRBJ1-6, is DGGITQSPKYLFRKEGQNVTLSCEQNLNHDAMYWYRQDPGQGLRLIYYSQIVNDFQKGDIAEGYSVSREKKESFPLTVTSAQKNPTAFYLCASSLDRGSSYNSPLHFGNGTRLTVT.

This clone was picked up a small number of times. The germline gene is not matched at one end of the junction; a read error may be the cause. V usage is TRBV11-2 and J usage is TRBJ2-6; tentatively, D is TRBD1 (5 bases). The V gene's germline CDR1 is SGHAT and CDR2 FQNNGV. CDR3 size: 19 residues. CDR3 protein: CASSTWWQDANSGANGLTF. The DNA of the CDR3 is TGTGCCAGCAGCACATGGTGGCAGGACGCTAATTCTGGGGCCAACGGCCTGACTTTC.

There are a few counts of this clone. The chain is built from TRBV5-4 and TRBJ1-2, with 7 bases that match TRBD1. Germline CDR1 is SGHNT and CDR2 is YYREEE (reference sequence). Trimming at V came to 4 bases and at J to 0 bases, leaving 6 bases not matched to a gene. The length of the CDR3 is 15 residues. This chain's CDR3 is CASSQAGTANYGYTF. The CDR3 nucleotides read TGTGCCAGCAGCCAAGCTGGGACAGCTAACTATGGCTACACCTTC.

The chain combines TRBV7-9 with TRBJ1-2; no reliable D call. The CDR3 sequence is 16 residues long. The V and J ends lost 5 bases and 3 bases respectively, with 19 bases between them. Germline CDR1 and CDR2: SEHNR and FQNEAQ (reference sequence). CDR3 residues: CASSITIPGRDYGYTF. In DNA form, the CDR3 reads TGTGCCAGCAGCATCACCATACCGGGGAGGGACTATGGCTACACCTTC.

This clone was counted a single time. The chain combines TRBV6-6 with TRBJ2-1; weak D call: TRBD2 (7 bases). The germline V and J ends were trimmed by 10 bases and 3 bases, with 16 bases remaining between them. The CDR3 consists of 14 residues. Germline V gene sequence: CDR1 MNHNY, CDR2 SVGAGI (reference sequence). Here the CDR3 reads CATAEGGGYNEQFF. DNA for the CDR3: TGTGCCACCGCGGAGGGGGGGGGCTACAATGAGCAGTTCTTC.